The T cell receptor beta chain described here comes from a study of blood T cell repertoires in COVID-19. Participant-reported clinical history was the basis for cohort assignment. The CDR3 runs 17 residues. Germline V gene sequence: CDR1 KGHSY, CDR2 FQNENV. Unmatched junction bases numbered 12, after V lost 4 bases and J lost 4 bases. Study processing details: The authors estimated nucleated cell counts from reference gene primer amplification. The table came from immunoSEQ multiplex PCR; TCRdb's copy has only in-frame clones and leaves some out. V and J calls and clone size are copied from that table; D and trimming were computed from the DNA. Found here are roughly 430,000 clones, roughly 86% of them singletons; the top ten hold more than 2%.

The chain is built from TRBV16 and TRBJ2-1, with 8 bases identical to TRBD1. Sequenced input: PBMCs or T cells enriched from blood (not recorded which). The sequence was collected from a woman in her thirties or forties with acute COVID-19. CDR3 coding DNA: TGTGCCAGCAGCCCCCCCCTCAGGGACAGGCTTTACAATGAGCAGTTCTTC. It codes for CASSPPLRDRLYNEQFF.